This T cell receptor (beta chain) emerged from a study of cytomegalovirus exposure and HLA in healthy donors (dated by TCRdb to about 2017). General notes on the study: In an earlier analysis of some 550 of the donors, 250 to 350 Gb of sequence data and about 110 million unique TCR beta sequences from about 180 million T cells were reported. To predict cytomegalovirus infection status, the study brought together high-throughput TCR immunosequencing, statistical association of individual TCRs with disease status, and machine learning. The T cell repertoires of 666 subjects were profiled by immunosequencing and related to cytomegalovirus serostatus. In the later analysis, no new phenotypic data were used to find candidate immune exposures; instead, reliance was placed on TCR beta sequences and their occurrence across donors. The number of donors typed differed by locus, with about 629-640 for A, B, C, DRB1 and DQB1, around 500 for DQA1, 600 to 610 for DPA1, and around 460 for DPB1. Along with the roughly 710-subject first cohort, a separate validation cohort of over 90 different subjects was used. In a later analysis, previously published TCR beta repertoires from 550 to 750 donors were re-analyzed and high-resolution HLA genotyping was added so that TCR occurrence patterns could be studied. Both class I and class II loci were covered by HLA typing, at four-digit resolution. Among the roughly 410 genotyped donors, about 83% belonged to the genetic ancestry cluster associated with self-reported Caucasian donors. To decide whether each TCR beta V gene segment behaved as functional or pseudogenic, an earlier analysis of some 600 of the donors relied on high-throughput TCR beta sequencing. An early release that covered 640 HLA-typed donors contained around 300 gigabases of sequencing data and 70 million to 100 million unique TCR sequences. Donor age, sex, ethnicity and CMV serostatus were compiled alongside the repertoire data. Roughly five DR-DQ haplotypes were handled as single units for association and clustering, since linkage in the cohort was strong. All discovery cohort repertoires had been generated using a single sequencing platform. On average, roughly 240,000 unique TCR beta nucleotide sequences were sequenced per donor among fewer than 500 genotyped donors of the cohort, with 15% to 20% of those sequences being non-productive. The study aimed to test whether cataloging public T cell receptors could reveal signatures of past pathogen exposure. A later genetic analysis used genome-wide SNP genotypes for about three fifths of the roughly 700 donors, treating that subset as a discovery cohort. Results and caveats for the whole study, not just this receptor: In both the original and validation cohorts, the classifier was reported to diagnose cytomegalovirus status with high specificity and sensitivity. A further reported finding was that TCR beta sequences accurately predicted the HLA-A and HLA-B alleles for most subjects in the first cohort. Strong co-occurrence of HLA alleles, especially DR and DQ, made assigning TCR associations to individual alleles difficult. A later analysis found that HLA-associated TCR beta chains were more clonally expanded and had lower generation probabilities than equally common non-associated chains. Because counts were too low, some 17 rarely observed V segments, including chromosome 9 orphons, were left out of the earlier analysis of several hundred of the donors. A total of 164 TCR beta chains were listed by the study as associated with cytomegalovirus. Correlated functional status among segregating V segments might be attributable to linkage disequilibrium, but an unknown experimental factor could not be ruled out. Most TCR sequences were observed very rarely across donors, whereas some public TCRs were present in many individuals. Only TCR beta chains were sequenced in this cohort, and the absence of alpha or paired-chain data limited detectable features. Most CMV-associated TCR beta chains appeared to be HLA-restricted in a later analysis, and the HLA associations seemed to be driven largely by CMV exposure. In a later genetic analysis, a missense DCLRE1C variant was associated with V-gene and J-gene trimming of TCR beta chains, and the association was replicated in an independent cohort. Because HLA typing was unavailable for some donors at each locus, only the typed subset was used in association tests. Several of the top co-occurrence clusters appeared to be linked to parvovirus B19, influenza, CMV and Epstein-Barr virus, according to a later analysis. In a later genetic analysis, fewer N-insertions in productive TCRs were reported among donors in an Asian-associated ancestry cluster than the roughly 700-donor mean. According to a later analysis, TCR association rates differed among HLA loci, with DRB1 alleles showing the most associated TCRs and HLA-C alleles showing the fewest. The only immune exposure information available for the cohort was CMV serostatus. In vitro tests confirmed that three of the cytomegalovirus-associated TCR beta chains recognize cytomegalovirus antigens. An earlier analysis of approximately 590 of the donors showed that most TCR beta V segments appeared in productive rearrangements either about 87% or about 30% of the time, which broadly matched IMGT annotations. The sequencing pipeline was judged likely to have produced a cluster of highly shared sequence variants as a technical artifact. Specific HLA alleles were associated with 15,000 to 20,000 TCR beta sequences at a false discovery rate of 0.05 in a later analysis. Presence/absence analyses assumed roughly uniform sequencing depth across donors, an assumption that may not hold. It was suggested by the authors that the approach could potentially be generalized to other disease states and immunological phenotypes. Some IMGT-functional V segments, including TRBV6-2 and TRBV6-3, could not be distinguished by the 87-base-pair reads and were therefore excluded.

The cohort comprised some 700 healthy bone marrow donors. At the time of sampling, every cohort member was nominally healthy, though immune exposures that went unrecorded were likely present. The donor tested CMV seropositive, placing the donor among the 250 to 300 seropositive members of the cohort. Each donor provided a peripheral blood sample, and peripheral blood mononuclear cells were used for TCR beta sequencing. The Qiagen DNeasy Blood Extraction Kit was used to extract genomic DNA from the blood cell samples. A word on this clone: The antigen it recognizes is unknown. No quality values exist for individual bases; no much larger clone is one base distant.

Libraries were built with the immunoSEQ multiplex PCR assay. For the multiplex PCR, a mixture combining 60 forward primers for TCR Vbeta segments and 13 reverse primers for TCR Jbeta segments was used. A multiplex PCR assay on genomic DNA amplified the CDR3 region of rearranged TCR beta genes. On the Illumina HiSeq System, the amplified TCR beta libraries were sequenced as 87-base-pair reads. The paper's data handling went like this. In a later analysis, tens of millions of unique TCR beta chains were counted across the 500 to 850 repertoires, and around 10 million of these chains were shared by at least two donors. Raw reads were error-corrected and collapsed into unique sequences by a nearest-neighbor algorithm in which closely related sequences were merged to remove PCR and sequencing errors. CDR3 sequences were aligned to IMGT reference sequences to assign V, D and J gene segments. For a sequence to be retained, a match of at least six nucleotides was required to both a V gene segment and a J gene segment. Rearrangements were called productive when the CDR3 lacked stop codons and stayed in frame with V and J; all others were non-productive. CDR3 was defined according to IMGT convention as the region running from the second conserved V-encoded cysteine to the conserved J-encoded phenylalanine. Sequences without an unambiguous match to a single V gene segment were excluded from the earlier analysis of 587 of the donors. An earlier analysis of approximately 590 of the donors classified V segments as functional when productive rearrangements were above 56.7% and as segregating when the standard deviation between donors was above 5%. A statistical classification framework was built to diagnose cytomegalovirus status from the catalog of TCR beta chain sequences. A later analysis assigned V and J genes by comparing TCR nucleotide sequences with IMGT/GENE-DB human TR gene sequences. A later analysis assigned CDR3 sequences and most-parsimonious VDJ recombination scenarios with the TCRdist pipeline. In a later analysis, each TCR beta chain was defined by its CDR3 amino acid sequence together with its V-gene family, and reads without a unique V-gene family were excluded. As a way to deal with suspected cross-contamination and a sequencing artifact, a later analysis dropped 450 to 600 nucleotide sequences that were highly shared and had low generation probability. A later analysis calculated a clonal expansion index for each public chain from normalized within-repertoire ranks of inferred template counts. A later analysis computed generation probabilities with a VDJ recombination model fitted to out-of-frame rearrangements, and checked the results against IGoR. In a later analysis, TCR-TCR, TCR-HLA and TCR-CMV co-occurrence was scored with hypergeometric tests, and a repertoire-size bias correction was applied to TCR pairs. False discovery rates were estimated in a later analysis by permuting HLA or CMV assignments 20 times. A later analysis grouped co-occurring TCRs with DBSCAN, adding TCRdist sequence similarity when clustering within HLA-allele-positive subsets. Repertoires with fewer than 30,000 or more than 120,000 public chains, plus five repertoires with anomalous nucleotide sharing, were excluded from co-occurrence clustering. Not all clones reach the TCRdb copy of this immuneACCESS table, which keeps in-frame sequences only. Checked studies attribute under half of the gap to unresolved V genes and leave the rest unexplained. V, J and clone size reflect that table, while D and trimming were determined from the DNA. The sample contains some 130,000 clones, about 71% of them found a single time. 2.1% of the sample is held by the ten biggest clonotypes.

CDR1 is given as SGHDT and CDR2 as YYEEEE, both from the germline V gene. V is pared back by 0 bases and J by 3 bases, with 9 bases lying between the germline termini. The cysteine opens and the phenylalanine closes a CDR3 of 14 amino acids. The kept DNA is CDR3 alone, 42 bases in frame from the first base. The TCR originated in a woman aged 60-75 years in good health and CMV-seropositive. Material for sequencing was PBMCs. Rearrangement joined TRBV5-6 to TRBJ2-5, with the D gene not confidently named. The DNA is as follows: TGTGCCAGCAGCTTGGTCCGGGTTAAAGAGACCCAGTACTTC. Its product reads: CASSLVRVKETQYF.